A selection of T cell receptor beta chains follows, all from one sample in a study of Ad26.COV2.S vaccination and SARS-CoV-2 variants. TCRdb's table, derived via immunoSEQ multiplex PCR, lists solely in-frame clones and lacks some. The sample holds about 180,000 clones, approximately 90% seen once. The sample was peripheral blood, taken after recovery from COVID-19. The receptors here all came from a human donor who had recovered from COVID-19. The CDR3 runs from the conserved cysteine through the conserved F or W. D genes are given only for firm matches.

d_call,j_call,v_call,cdr3_aa,cdr3_nt
.,TRBJ2-7,TRBV12-3/TRBV12-4,CATRGPSSYEQYF,TGTGCCACCAGGGGACCGAGCTCCTACGAGCAGTACTTC
TRBD1,TRBJ1-2,TRBV18,CASSPLPSGQTNYGYTF,TGTGCCAGCTCACCACTCCCCTCGGGACAGACCAACTATGGCTACACCTTC
.,TRBJ2-5,TRBV2,CASNAWRVETQYF,TGTGCCAGCAATGCGTGGAGGGTAGAGACCCAGTACTTC
.,TRBJ2-3,TRBV27,CASSWASTDTQYF,TGTGCCAGCAGTTGGGCGTCCACAGATACGCAGTATTTT
TRBD1,TRBJ1-2,TRBV19,CASSIVVTGTGENGYTF,TGTGCCAGTAGTATAGTTGTAACCGGGACAGGGGAAAACGGCTACACCTTC
.,TRBJ2-1,TRBV3-1/TRBV3-2,CASSFQGNEQFF,TGTGCCAGCTCCTTTCAGGGGAATGAGCAGTTCTTC
TRBD1,TRBJ1-2,TRBV4-1,CASSQDLGQGAIYGYTF,TGCGCCAGCAGCCAAGATCTTGGACAGGGGGCGATCTATGGCTACACCTTC
.,TRBJ2-7,TRBV11-3,CASSSRTSYEQYF,TGTGCCAGCAGCTCAAGGACCTCCTACGAGCAGTACTTC
.,TRBJ1-6,TRBV5-1,CASSSSTGLNSPLHF,TGCGCCAGCAGCTCCTCGACAGGATTAAATTCACCCCTCCACTTT
.,TRBJ1-2,TRBV28,CASSSLGYTF,TGTGCCAGCAGTTCGCTCGGCTACACCTTC